This TCR beta chain was identified during a study of cytomegalovirus exposure and HLA in healthy donors. Overall study context: Per a later analysis, the approximately 600 first-cohort and some 110 validation repertoires shared one platform. Findings and limits, study-wide: The study recorded about 150 TCR beta chains that were cytomegalovirus-associated.

Donors came from a validation cohort of approximately 110 subjects, distinct from the first 666-subject cohort. Using immunoSEQ multiplex PCR, the repertoire was profiled, and TCRdb retains in-frame clones only, with some absent. The sample has about 260,000 clones, around 91% seen once. In germline, CDR1 is LGHNA, CDR2 YSLEER. V gave up 1 base and J gave up 10 bases; unmatched junction bases: 12. The CDR3 sequence is 15 residues long. Points on this clone: Its antigen is undetermined.

This chain joins TRBV4-3 and TRBJ2-7; 8 bases agree with TRBD2. The clonotype was recovered from a woman younger than 45 in good health and CMV-seronegative. Source material: PBMCs. CDR3 amino acids: CASSQGRGGLSPQYF. The CDR3 coding sequence is TGCGCCAGCAGCCAAGGCCGGGGGGGTTTGAGCCCCCAGTACTTC.